This T cell receptor (beta chain) was sequenced for a study of blood T cell repertoires in COVID-19. On the study more broadly: Acute and convalescent COVID-19 samples came from the United States, Italy and Spain. Nucleic acid was either cDNA or gDNA, and it came from T cells, B-cell-depleted T cells, or PBMCs.

V shed 2 bases, J shed 7 bases, and the junction held 8 bases outside the gene matches. Germline lookup yields CDR1 KGHSH and CDR2 LQKENI. The CDR3 totals 17 residues. Per the original data handling: Nucleated cell number was recorded as an estimate derived from reference gene primer amplification. Measured with immunoSEQ multiplex PCR; TCRdb has only the in-frame clones, and not every one. V, J and clone size derive from that table, while D and trimming were established from the DNA sequence. The repertoire consists of about 180,000 clones, with around 89% occurring once and the leading ten covering roughly 3.7%.

Sequences were obtained from peripheral blood. The origin of this receptor is a woman in her twenties or thirties with acute or convalescent COVID-19. The chain recombines TRBV18 with TRBJ1-6; 10 bases fit TRBD1. The CDR3 spells CASSPRRQGAGNSPLHF. The CDR3 nucleotides read TGTGCCAGCTCACCAAGGAGACAGGGGGCTGGGAATTCACCCCTCCACTTT.